This T cell receptor (beta chain) was profiled in a study of metastatic and nonmetastatic thyroid tumors. At the level of the study: It was across blood and tumor or nodule tissue from malignant and benign thyroid patients that repertoires were compared.

Points from the study as a whole: Malignant thyroid tumors reportedly had TCR beta diversity that was significantly higher than in benign nodules, in blood and tumor.

Thyroid surgery had not been preceded by any treatment in any patient. Under the authors' procedure: The study's classifier, a distant-metastasis tool for papillary thyroid cancer, was built using CDR3 differences across clinicopathological groups. TCRdb used MiXCR to call clones anew from the PCR reads. TCRdb, not the authors, supplied the V and J calls. The sample has tens of thousands of clones, 13% seen once. This clone was counted many times. The antigen is not known. CDR3 length: 13 residues. V was clipped by 3 bases and J by 0 bases, with 6 bases between them. Germline V CDR1 and CDR2: DFQATT, SNEGSKA (reference sequence).

Sequenced input: blood. J is TRBJ1-3 and V is TRBV20-1; D not certain. The TCR comes from a female donor with papillary thyroid cancer or a benign thyroid nodule (not recorded which). Some clones in this sample may be carry-over from other donors' samples. The CDR3 spells CSASFYSGNTIYF. CDR3 DNA: TGCAGTGCTAGTTTTTACTCTGGAAACACCATATATTTT.